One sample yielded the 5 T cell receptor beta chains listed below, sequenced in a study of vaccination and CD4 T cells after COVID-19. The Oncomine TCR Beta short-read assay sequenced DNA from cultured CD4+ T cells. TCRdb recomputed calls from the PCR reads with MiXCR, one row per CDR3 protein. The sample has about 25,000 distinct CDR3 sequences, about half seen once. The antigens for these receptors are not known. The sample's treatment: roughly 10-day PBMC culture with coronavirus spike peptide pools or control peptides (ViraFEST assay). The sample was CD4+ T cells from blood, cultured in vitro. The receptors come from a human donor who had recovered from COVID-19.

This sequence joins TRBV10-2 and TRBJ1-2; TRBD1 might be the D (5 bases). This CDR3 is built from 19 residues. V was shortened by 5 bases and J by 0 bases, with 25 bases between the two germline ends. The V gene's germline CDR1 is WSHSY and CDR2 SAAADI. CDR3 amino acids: CASSPQGSGVMPTNYGYTF. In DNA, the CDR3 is TGCGCCAGCAGTCCTCAGGGTTCCGGTGTTATGCCAACTAACTATGGCTACACCTTC.

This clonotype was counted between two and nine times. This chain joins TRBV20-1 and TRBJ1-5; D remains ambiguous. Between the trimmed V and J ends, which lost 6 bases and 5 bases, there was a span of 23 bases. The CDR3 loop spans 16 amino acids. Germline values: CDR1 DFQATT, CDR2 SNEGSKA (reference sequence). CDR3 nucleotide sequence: TGCAGTGCCAACGCGGCTGGATTTGAACGGGATCAGCCCCAGCATTTT. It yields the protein CSANAAGFERDQPQHF.

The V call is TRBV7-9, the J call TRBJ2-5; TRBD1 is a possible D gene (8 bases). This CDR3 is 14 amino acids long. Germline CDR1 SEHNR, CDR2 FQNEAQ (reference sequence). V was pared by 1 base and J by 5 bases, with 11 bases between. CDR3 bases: TGTGCCAGCAGCTTAGTACAGGGGGGGGAGACCCAGTACTTC. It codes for CASSLVQGGETQYF.

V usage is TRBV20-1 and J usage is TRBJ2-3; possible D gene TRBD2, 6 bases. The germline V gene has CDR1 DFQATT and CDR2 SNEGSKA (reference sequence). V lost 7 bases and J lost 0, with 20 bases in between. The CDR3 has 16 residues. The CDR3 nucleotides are TGCAGTGTTTGGGGTCGGCGGGATTCTAGCACAGATACGCAGTATTTT. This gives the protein CSVWGRRDSSTDTQYF.

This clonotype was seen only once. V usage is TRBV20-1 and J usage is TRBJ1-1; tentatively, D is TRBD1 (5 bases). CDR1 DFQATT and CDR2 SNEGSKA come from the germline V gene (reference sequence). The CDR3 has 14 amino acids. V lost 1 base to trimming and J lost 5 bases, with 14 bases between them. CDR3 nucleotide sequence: TGCAGTGCTAGAGCTGAGGGGATCCAGACTGAAGCTTTCTTT. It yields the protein CSARAEGIQTEAFF.